This T cell receptor beta chain came from a study of OX40 agonist ivuxolimab in advanced cancers. Repertoires were generated with immunoSEQ multiplex PCR, while TCRdb's copy carries only in-frame clones and drops some. This sample has tens of thousands of clones, with about 80% found just once. The length of the CDR3 is 14 residues. CDR1 and CDR2 from the germline V gene are MNHEY and SVGAGI. Germline trimming cut 4 bases from V and 12 bases from J; bases unmatched to any gene: 15. V usage is TRBV6-5 and J usage is TRBJ2-7; 7 bases fit TRBD1. This clonotype was sampled from an adult with an advanced solid tumor such as melanoma, head and neck, liver or kidney cancer. Sequencing used CD4+ or CD8+ T cells sorted from blood, obtained in a trial of the OX40 agonist ivuxolimab. Written as DNA, the CDR3 is TGTGCCAGCAGTTTCCATAATGGGGGACAGACCCTGTACTTC. Amino acids: CASSFHNGGQTLYF.